This T cell receptor beta chain originates from a study of vaccination and CD4 T cells after COVID-19. Cultured CD4+ T-cell DNA underwent Oncomine TCR Beta short-read sequencing. MiXCR was run by TCRdb on the PCR reads, yielding one entry per CDR3 protein. This table holds roughly 14,000 distinct CDR3 sequences, under 65% found once. Germline trimming cut 5 bases from V and 3 bases from J; bases unmatched to any gene: 3. CDR3 length: 14 amino acids. Germline V gene data show CDR1 as SGHVS and CDR2 as FNYEAQ. Treatment described: roughly ten-day PBMC culture with coronavirus spike peptide pools or control peptides (ViraFEST assay). This clonotype has a handful of counts. Its matching antigen is unknown.

The sequencing input was CD4+ T cells from blood, cultured in vitro. The chain employs TRBV7-6 and TRBJ2-7, with 11 bases identical to TRBD1. This receptor was obtained from a human donor who had recovered from COVID-19. CDR3 sequence (DNA): TGTGCCAGCAGCCCGGGGACAGGGGGCTACGAGCAGTACTTC. The encoded protein is CASSPGTGGYEQYF.